One and the same sample provided the 2 T cell receptor beta chains below, sequenced in a study of technical replicates of blood from a handful of donors. Data came from immunoSEQ multiplex PCR; TCRdb stores just in-frame clones and leaves some out. The sample comprises about 81,000 clones, roughly 96% of which are singletons, and around 0.2% rests with the top ten. The sample was T cells isolated from PBMCs. Every receptor here comes from a human donor in good health.

The rearrangement links TRBV25-1 to TRBJ1-2; D remains unclear. Germline V CDR1 and CDR2: MGHDK, SYGVNS. The CDR3 loop spans 16 amino acids. The germline V and J ends were trimmed by 3 bases and 2 bases, with 16 bases remaining between them. The CDR3 region is CASSDNVNLKNYGYTF. The CDR3 region has the DNA TGTGCCAGCAGTGATAATGTCAACTTGAAGAACTATGGCTACACCTTC.

V is TRBV25-1 and J is TRBJ1-3, with TRBD1 as a possible D gene (6 bases). CDR1 and CDR2 from the germline V gene are MGHDK and SYGVNS. The CDR3 runs to 14 residues. V was clipped by 10 bases and J by 4 bases, with 17 bases between them. The CDR3 here is CATIGGSYGNTIYF. The DNA for the CDR3 is TGTGCCACCATAGGGGGATCATACGGAAACACCATATATTTT.